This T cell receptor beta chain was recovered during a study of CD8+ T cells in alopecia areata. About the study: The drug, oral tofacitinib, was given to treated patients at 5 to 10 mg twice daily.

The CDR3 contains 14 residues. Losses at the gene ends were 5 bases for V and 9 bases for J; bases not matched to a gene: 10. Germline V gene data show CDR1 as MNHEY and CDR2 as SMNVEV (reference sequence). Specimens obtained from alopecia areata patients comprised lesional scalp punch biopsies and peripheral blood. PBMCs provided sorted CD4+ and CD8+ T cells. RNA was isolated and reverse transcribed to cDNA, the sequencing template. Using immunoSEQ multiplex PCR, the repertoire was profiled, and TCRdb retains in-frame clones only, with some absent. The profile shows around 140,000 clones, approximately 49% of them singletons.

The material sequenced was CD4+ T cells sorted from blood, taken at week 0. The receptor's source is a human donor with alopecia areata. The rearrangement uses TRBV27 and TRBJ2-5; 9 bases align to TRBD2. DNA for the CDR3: TGTGCCAGCAGTGTTAGCGGGAGCCCCGGGGCCCAGTACTTC. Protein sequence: CASSVSGSPGAQYF.